Given below is one T cell receptor (beta chain) in context. As processed by the authors: Amplification of reference gene primers provided the estimated nucleated cell counts. Measured with immunoSEQ multiplex PCR; TCRdb has only the in-frame clones, and not every one. V and J calls and clone size are given by that table; D and trimming were obtained from the DNA. The sample records roughly 250,000 clones, around nine tenths being singletons. The data belong to a study of blood T cell repertoires in COVID-19. Looking at the study overall: Some COVID-19 samples were acute and others convalescent; all came from the United States, Italy and Spain. Sample material is recorded as cDNA or gDNA derived from T cells, B-cell-depleted T cells, or PBMCs.

Trimming removed 3 bases from V and 4 bases from J; junction bases left unmatched: 5. Germline CDR1 and CDR2: SGDLS and YYNGEE. The CDR3 consists of 16 residues. The sequence came from a woman aged 40-49 years who had recovered from COVID-19. Sequencing input: peripheral blood. The chain links TRBV9 to TRBJ2-5; 14 bases fit TRBD2. The CDR3 reads CASSGTSGGYRETQYF. In DNA, the CDR3 is TGTGCCAGCAGCGGGACTAGCGGGGGGTACCGAGAGACCCAGTACTTC.